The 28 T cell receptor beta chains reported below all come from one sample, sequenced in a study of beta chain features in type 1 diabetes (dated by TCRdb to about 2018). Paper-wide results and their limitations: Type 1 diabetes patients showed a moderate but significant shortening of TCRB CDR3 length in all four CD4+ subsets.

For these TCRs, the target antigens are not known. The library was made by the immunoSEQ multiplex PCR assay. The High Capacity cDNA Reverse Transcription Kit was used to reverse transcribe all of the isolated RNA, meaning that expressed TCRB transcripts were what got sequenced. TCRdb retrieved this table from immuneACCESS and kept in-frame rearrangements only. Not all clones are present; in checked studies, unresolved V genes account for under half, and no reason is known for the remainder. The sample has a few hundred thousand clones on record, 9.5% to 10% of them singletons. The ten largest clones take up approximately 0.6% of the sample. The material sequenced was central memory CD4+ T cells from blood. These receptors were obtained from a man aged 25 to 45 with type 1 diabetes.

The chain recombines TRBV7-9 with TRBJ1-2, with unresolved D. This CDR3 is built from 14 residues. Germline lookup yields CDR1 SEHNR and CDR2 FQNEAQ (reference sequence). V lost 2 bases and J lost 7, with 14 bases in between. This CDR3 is CASSLTARTAGYTF. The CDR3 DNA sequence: TGTGCCAGCAGCTTAACTGCCCGAACAGCTGGCTACACCTTC.

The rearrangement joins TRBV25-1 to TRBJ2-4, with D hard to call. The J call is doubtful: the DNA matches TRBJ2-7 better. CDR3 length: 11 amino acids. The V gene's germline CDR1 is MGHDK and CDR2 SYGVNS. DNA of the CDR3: TGTGCCAGCGCCGCTATCTACGAGCAGTACTTC. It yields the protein CASAAIYEQYF.

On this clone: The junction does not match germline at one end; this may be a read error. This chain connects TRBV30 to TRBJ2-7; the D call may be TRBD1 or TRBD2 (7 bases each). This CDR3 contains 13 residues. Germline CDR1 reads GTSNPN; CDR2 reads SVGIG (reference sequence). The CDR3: CAWRAAGVQGLNF. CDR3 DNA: TGTGCCTGGAGGGCCGCGGGGGTACAGGGGCTGAACTTC.

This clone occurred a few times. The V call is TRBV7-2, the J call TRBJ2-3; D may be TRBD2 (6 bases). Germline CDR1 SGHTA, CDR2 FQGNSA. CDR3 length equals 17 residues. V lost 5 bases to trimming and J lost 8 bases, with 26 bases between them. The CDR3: CASSPLSTGDEVGTQYF. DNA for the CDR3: TGTGCCAGCAGCCCTCTCTCGACGGGAGATGAGGTCGGTACGCAGTATTTT.

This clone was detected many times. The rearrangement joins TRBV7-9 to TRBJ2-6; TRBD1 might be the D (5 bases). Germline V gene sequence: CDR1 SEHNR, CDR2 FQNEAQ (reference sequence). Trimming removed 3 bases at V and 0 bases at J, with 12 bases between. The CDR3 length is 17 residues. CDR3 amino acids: CASSLNDRSSGANVLTF. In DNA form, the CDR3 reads TGTGCCAGCAGCTTGAATGACAGAAGCTCTGGGGCCAACGTCCTGACTTTC.

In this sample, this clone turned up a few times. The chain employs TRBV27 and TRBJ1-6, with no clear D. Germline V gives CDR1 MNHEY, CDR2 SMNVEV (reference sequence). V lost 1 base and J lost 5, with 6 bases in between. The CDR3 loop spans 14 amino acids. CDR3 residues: CASSLYRDNSPLHF. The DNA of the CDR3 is TGTGCCAGCAGTTTATACCGGGATAATTCACCCCTCCACTTT.

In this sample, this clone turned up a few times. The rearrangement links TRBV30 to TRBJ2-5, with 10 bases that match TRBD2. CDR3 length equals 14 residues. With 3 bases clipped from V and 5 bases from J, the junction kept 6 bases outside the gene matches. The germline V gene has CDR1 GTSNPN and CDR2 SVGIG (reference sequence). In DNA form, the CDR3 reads TGTGCCTGGAGCGGGACTAGCGTCGCGGAGACCCAGTACTTC. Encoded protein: CAWSGTSVAETQYF.

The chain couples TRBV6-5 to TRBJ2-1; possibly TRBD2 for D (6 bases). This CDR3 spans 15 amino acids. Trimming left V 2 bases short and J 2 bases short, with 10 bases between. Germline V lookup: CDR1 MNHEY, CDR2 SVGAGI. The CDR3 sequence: CASSYAGRPYNEQFF. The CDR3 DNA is TGTGCCAGCAGTTACGCCGGGAGACCCTACAATGAGCAGTTCTTC.

The CDR3 nucleotides read TGTGCCAGCAGCTTAATCAGGGGACGACTGTTTTTT. Translation gives CASSLIRGRLFF. The rearrangement uses TRBV11-2 and TRBJ1-4, with D tentatively TRBD1 (6 bases). CDR1 is SGHAT, CDR2 FQNNGV, per germline. This CDR3 region has 12 residues. V was pared by 2 bases and J by 13 bases, with 11 bases between.

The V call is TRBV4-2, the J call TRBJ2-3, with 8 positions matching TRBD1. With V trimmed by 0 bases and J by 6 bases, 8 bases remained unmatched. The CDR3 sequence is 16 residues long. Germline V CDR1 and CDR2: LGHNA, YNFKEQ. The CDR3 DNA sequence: TGTGCCAGCAGCCAAGATCAGGAGACAGGGGTGGATACGCAGTATTTT. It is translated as CASSQDQETGVDTQYF.

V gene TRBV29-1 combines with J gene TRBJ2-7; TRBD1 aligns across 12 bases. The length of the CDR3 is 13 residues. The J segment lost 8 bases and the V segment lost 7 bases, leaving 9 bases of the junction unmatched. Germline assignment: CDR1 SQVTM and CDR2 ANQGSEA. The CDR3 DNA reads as TGCAGCGGCTCCGGGGACAGGGGGCCCCAGCAGTACTTC. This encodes CSGSGDRGPQQYF.

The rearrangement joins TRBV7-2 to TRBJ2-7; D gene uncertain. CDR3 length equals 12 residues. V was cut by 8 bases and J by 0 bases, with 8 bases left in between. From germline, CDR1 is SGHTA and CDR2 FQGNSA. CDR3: CASASDSYEQYF. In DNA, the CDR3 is TGTGCCAGCGCCTCTGACTCCTACGAGCAGTACTTC.

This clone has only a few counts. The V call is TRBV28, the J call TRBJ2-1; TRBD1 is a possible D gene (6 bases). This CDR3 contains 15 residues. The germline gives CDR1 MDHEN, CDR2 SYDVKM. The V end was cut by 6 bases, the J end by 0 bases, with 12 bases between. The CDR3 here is CASRIDRSSYNEQFF. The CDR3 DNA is TGTGCCAGCAGAATCGACAGGAGCTCCTACAATGAGCAGTTCTTC.

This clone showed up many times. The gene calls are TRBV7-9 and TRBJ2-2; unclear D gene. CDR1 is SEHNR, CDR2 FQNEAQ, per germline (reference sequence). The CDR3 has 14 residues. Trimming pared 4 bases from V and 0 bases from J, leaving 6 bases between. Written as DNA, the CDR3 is TGTGCCAGCAGCTCCCTAGCGAACACCGGGGAGCTGTTTTTT. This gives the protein CASSSLANTGELFF. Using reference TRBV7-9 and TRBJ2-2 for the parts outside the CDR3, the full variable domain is DTGVSQNPRHKITKRGQNVTFRCDPISEHNRLYWYRQTLGQGPEFLTYFQNEAQLEKSRLLSDRFSAERPKGSFSTLEIQRTEQGDSAMYLCASSSLANTGELFFGEGSRLTVL.

The CDR3: CASSLGWGQPQHF. Written as DNA, the CDR3 is TGCGCCAGCAGCTTGGGATGGGGGCAGCCCCAGCATTTT. The V call is TRBV5-1, the J call TRBJ1-5, with D perhaps TRBD1 (5 bases). This CDR3 has 13 amino acids. Trimming took off 0 bases at V and 7 bases at J, with 8 bases between the two ends. Germline lookup yields CDR1 SGHRS and CDR2 YFSETQ.

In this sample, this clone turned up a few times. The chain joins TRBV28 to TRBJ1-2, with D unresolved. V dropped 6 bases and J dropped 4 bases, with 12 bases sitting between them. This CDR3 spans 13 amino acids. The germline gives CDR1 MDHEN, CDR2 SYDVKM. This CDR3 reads CASRGWEAYGYTF. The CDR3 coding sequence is TGTGCCAGCAGGGGTTGGGAGGCCTATGGCTACACCTTC.

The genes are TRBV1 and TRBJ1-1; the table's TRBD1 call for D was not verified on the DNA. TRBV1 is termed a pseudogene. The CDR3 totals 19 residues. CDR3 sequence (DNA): TGCACCAGCAGCCCGTTAGAGCAGGGGGTGTACGACATGAACACTGAAGCTTTCTTT. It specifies CTSSPLEQGVYDMNTEAFF.

The CDR3 nucleotides are TGTGCCAGCATCGCCTTGAACACTGAAGCTTTCTTT. Its translation is CASIALNTEAFF. The chain is built from TRBV6-5 and TRBJ1-1; D is ambiguous. V was shortened by 7 bases and J by 0 bases, with 6 bases between the two germline ends. This CDR3 has 12 amino acids. Germline-derived CDR1 and CDR2 are MNHEY and SVGAGI.

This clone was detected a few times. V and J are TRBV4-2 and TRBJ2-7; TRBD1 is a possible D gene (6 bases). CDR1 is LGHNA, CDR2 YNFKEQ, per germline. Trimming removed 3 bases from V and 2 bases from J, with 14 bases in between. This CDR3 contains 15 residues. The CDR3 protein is CASSQRLTGPYEQYF. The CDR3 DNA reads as TGTGCCAGCAGCCAGAGATTAACAGGGCCCTACGAGCAGTACTTC.

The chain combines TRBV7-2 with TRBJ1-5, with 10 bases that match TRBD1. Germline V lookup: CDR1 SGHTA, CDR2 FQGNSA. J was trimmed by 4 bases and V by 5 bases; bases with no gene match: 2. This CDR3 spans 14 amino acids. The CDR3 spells CASSQGQGNQPQHF. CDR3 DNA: TGTGCCAGCAGCCAGGGACAGGGGAATCAGCCCCAGCATTTT.

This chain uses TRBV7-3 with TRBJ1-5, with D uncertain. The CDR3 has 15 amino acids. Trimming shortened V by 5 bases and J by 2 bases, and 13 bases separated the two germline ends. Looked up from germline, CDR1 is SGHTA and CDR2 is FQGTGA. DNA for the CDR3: TGTGCCAGCAGCATCGATGGGAGCCGCAATCAGCCCCAGCATTTT. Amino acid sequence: CASSIDGSRNQPQHF.

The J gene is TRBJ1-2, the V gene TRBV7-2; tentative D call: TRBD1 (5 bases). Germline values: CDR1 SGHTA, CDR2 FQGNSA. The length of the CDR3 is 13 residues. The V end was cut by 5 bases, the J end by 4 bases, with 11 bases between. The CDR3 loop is CASSRTGLYGYTF. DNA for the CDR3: TGTGCCAGCAGCCGGACGGGGCTCTATGGCTACACCTTC.

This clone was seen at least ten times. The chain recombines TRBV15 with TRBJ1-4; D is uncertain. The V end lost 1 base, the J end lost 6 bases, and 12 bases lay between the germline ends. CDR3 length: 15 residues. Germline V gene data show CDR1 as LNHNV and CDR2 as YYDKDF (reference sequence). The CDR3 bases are TGTGCCACCAGCAGAGTAGGAACAGCTGATGAAAAACTGTTTTTT. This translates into CATSRVGTADEKLFF.

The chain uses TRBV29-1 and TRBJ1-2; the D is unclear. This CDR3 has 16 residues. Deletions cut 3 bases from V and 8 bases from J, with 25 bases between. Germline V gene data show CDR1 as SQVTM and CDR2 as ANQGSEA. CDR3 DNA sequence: TGCAGCGTTGAGGTGGGATTTGGCAGGACCTCCAGGGGCTACACCTTC. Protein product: CSVEVGFGRTSRGYTF.

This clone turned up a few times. CDR3 sequence (DNA): TGTGCCAGCAGCAAAGGGGGATACTCCTACGAGCAGTACTTC. It is translated as CASSKGGYSYEQYF. The chain uses TRBV7-2 and TRBJ2-7; possibly TRBD1 for D (6 bases). CDR3 length: 14 residues. Germline CDR1 and CDR2: SGHTA and FQGNSA. V lost 5 bases, J lost 0 bases, and 11 bases lay in between.

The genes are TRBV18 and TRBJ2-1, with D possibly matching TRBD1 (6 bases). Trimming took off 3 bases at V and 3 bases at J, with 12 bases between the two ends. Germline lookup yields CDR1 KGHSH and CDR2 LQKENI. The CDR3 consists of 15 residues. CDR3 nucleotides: TGTGCCAGCTCACCTGACAGGTTGGACTACAATGAGCAGTTCTTC. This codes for CASSPDRLDYNEQFF.

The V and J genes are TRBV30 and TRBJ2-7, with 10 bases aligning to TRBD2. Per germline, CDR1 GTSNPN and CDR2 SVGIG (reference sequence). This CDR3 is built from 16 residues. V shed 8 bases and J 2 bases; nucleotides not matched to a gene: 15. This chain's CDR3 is CASSLARSGRAYEQYF. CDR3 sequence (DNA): TGTGCCAGCAGCTTAGCGCGGAGCGGGAGGGCCTACGAGCAGTACTTC.

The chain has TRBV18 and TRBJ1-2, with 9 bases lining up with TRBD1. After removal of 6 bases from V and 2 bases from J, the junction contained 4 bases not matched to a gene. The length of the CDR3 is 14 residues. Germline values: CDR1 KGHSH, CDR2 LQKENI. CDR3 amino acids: CASSQDRGNYGYTF. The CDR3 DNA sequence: TGTGCCAGCTCTCAGGACAGGGGAAACTATGGCTACACCTTC.